The rows below give T cell receptor beta chains drawn from one sample of a study. Using its own MiXCR run on the 5' RACE reads, TCRdb lists one record per CDR3 protein. The sample contains fewer than 6,500 distinct CDR3 sequences, roughly a third of which appear only once. Sequenced: memory CD4+ T cells sorted from blood. The receptors come from a female donor with breast cancer. The CDR3 runs from the conserved cysteine through the conserved F or W. A D gene is named only where the DNA matches it firmly. Size is stated for part of the rows, as once, few or many counts, or as a class when the clone is expanded.

d_call	j_call	clone_size	v_call	cdr3_nt	cdr3_aa
-	TRBJ1-1	few	TRBV7-2	TGTGCCAGCAGCTCCCGGGGCGACACGGCCCTGAACACTGAAGCTTTCTTT	CASSSRGDTALNTEAFF
TRBD2	TRBJ2-1	-	TRBV20-1	TGCAGTGCTAGCGCTAGCGGTTACTACAATGAGCAGTTCTTC	CSASASGYYNEQFF
-	TRBJ1-1	medium-sized	TRBV19	TGTGCCAGTAGTAACCAGAGGGACACTGAAGCTTTCTTT	CASSNQRDTEAFF
TRBD1	TRBJ2-4	medium-sized	TRBV5-5	TGTGCCAGCAGGAGCGCGGGACAGGGAAACATTCAGTACTTC	CASRSAGQGNIQYF
TRBD1	TRBJ2-7	medium-sized	TRBV6-1	TGTGCCAGCAGTGACGGGACAGGGGGGACCTACGAGCAGTACTTC	CASSDGTGGTYEQYF
-	TRBJ2-1	-	TRBV5-4	TGTGCCAGCACCCTGAATAATGAGCAGTTCTTC	CASTLNNEQFF
TRBD2	TRBJ2-3	few	TRBV24-1	TGTGCCACTCGGAATAGCGGGAGGGCCCAAACAGATACGCAGTATTTT	CATRNSGRAQTDTQYF
TRBD2	TRBJ2-1	many	TRBV7-9	TGTGCCACCGACCTAGCGGGAGTTGACAATGAGCAGTTCTTC	CATDLAGVDNEQFF
TRBD2	TRBJ2-1	many	TRBV9	TGTGCCAGCAGCGTAGGAGGTCTAGCGGAAGACAATGAGCAGTTCTTC	CASSVGGLAEDNEQFF
TRBD1	TRBJ2-3	-	TRBV18	TGTGCCAGCTCACCACGACAGGGGAACAGAGATACGCAGTATTTT	CASSPRQGNRDTQYF
-	TRBJ1-2	-	TRBV7-9	TGTGCCAGCAGCTTAAGGGAGGAGTATGGCTACACCTTC	CASSLREEYGYTF
TRBD2	TRBJ2-5	many	TRBV20-1	TGCAGTGCCACCCCTCTAGCGGGAGTATCAGAGACCCAGTACTTC	CSATPLAGVSETQYF
-	TRBJ2-5	-	TRBV9	TGTGCCAGCAGCGTAGGGCTCGGGGTATCGCAAGAGACCCAGTACTTC	CASSVGLGVSQETQYF
-	TRBJ2-1	-	TRBV6-1	TGTGCCAGCACCCGAGGCGGTGGTGGGACCTACGATGAGCAGTTCTTC	CASTRGGGGTYDEQFF
-	TRBJ2-2	medium-sized	TRBV12-3/TRBV12-4	TGTGCCAGCAGTTTAGGGATCGTCGCCGTGGACGGGGAGCTGTTTTTT	CASSLGIVAVDGELFF
TRBD1	TRBJ1-3	-	TRBV4-1	TGCGCCAGCAGCCTCGGACAGGGGGGAGGAAACACCATATATTTT	CASSLGQGGGNTIYF
-	TRBJ1-4	few	TRBV7-9	TGTGCCAGCAGCTCAGGACAGCCGATTAATGAAAAACTGTTTTTT	CASSSGQPINEKLFF
-	TRBJ1-1	-	TRBV5-1	TGCGCCAGCAGCTTGGATACGGGTGTGAACACTGAAGCTTTCTTT	CASSLDTGVNTEAFF
-	TRBJ2-1	-	TRBV5-1	TGTGCCAGCAGCCCCGAGCTAGTGGGACACAATGAGCAGTTCTTC	CASSPELVGHNEQFF
TRBD1	TRBJ1-1	medium-sized	TRBV4-1	TGCGCCAGCAGCCGGCCGGGACAGGGAAACACTGAAGCTTTCTTT	CASSRPGQGNTEAFF
-	TRBJ2-7	few	TRBV7-8	TGTGCCAGCAGCTTGGCGGGGCGGCGGCCCTACGAGCAGTACTTC	CASSLAGRRPYEQYF
-	TRBJ2-7	many	TRBV5-1	TGCGCCAGCAGCCTCGGGAGGGGGCGACCCTACGAGCAGTACTTC	CASSLGRGRPYEQYF
TRBD1	TRBJ2-1	-	TRBV5-5	TGTGCCAGCAGCTTGGCAGGGGGTACTACCTACAATGAGCAGTTCTTC	CASSLAGGTTYNEQFF
-	TRBJ1-2	medium-sized	TRBV3-1	TGTGCCAGCACCCTACGGGGGGGTTCGGAAGACTACACCTTC	CASTLRGGSEDYTF
-	TRBJ2-7	medium-sized	TRBV7-9	TGTGCCAGCAGCCCCGGAGGGACCTACGAGCAGTACTTC	CASSPGGTYEQYF
-	TRBJ1-1	-	TRBV5-1	TGCGCCAGCAGCGCTACAGCGAACACTGAAGCTTTCTTT	CASSATANTEAFF
-	TRBJ1-1	many	TRBV20-1	TGCAGTGCTAGGTTTCTTGGGCCTGAAGCTTTCTTT	CSARFLGPEAFF
-	TRBJ2-4	few	TRBV11-2	TGTGCCAGCAGCTCGCCTTTGGTGTCAGCCAAAAACATTCAGTACTTC	CASSSPLVSAKNIQYF
-	TRBJ1-1	-	TRBV7-2	TGTGCCAGCAGCCTCCGGGTGGGGCAAGACACTGAAGCTTTCTTT	CASSLRVGQDTEAFF
-	TRBJ2-1	-	TRBV7-9	TGTGCCAGCAGCCCGGAACGAGGGACCTTAAATGAGCAGTTCTTC	CASSPERGTLNEQFF
-	TRBJ1-1	many	TRBV15	TGTGCCACCAGCAGAGATGCGGGGGAAGCTTTCTTT	CATSRDAGEAFF
-	TRBJ1-1	few	TRBV5-1	TGCGCCAGCTGCTCCGGGATAGGAACTGAAGCTTTCTTT	CASCSGIGTEAFF
-	TRBJ2-2	medium-sized	TRBV14	TGTGCCAGCAGCCCCCAGGGGTTGGGCACCGGGGAGCTGTTTTTT	CASSPQGLGTGELFF
-	TRBJ2-7	-	TRBV12-3/TRBV12-4	TGTGCCAGCAGTTTATGGGGCGGGACCTCCTACGAGCAGTACTTC	CASSLWGGTSYEQYF
-	TRBJ2-7	medium-sized	TRBV19	TGTGCCAGTAGGGGGAGGGGGGACATCACCTACGAGCAGTACTTC	CASRGRGDITYEQYF
-	TRBJ1-3	once	TRBV12-3/TRBV12-4	TGTGCCTGCAGTTCGTCAGGGGCTGGAAACACCATATATTTT	CACSSSGAGNTIYF
-	TRBJ1-4	large	TRBV6-5	TGTGCCAGCAGACTCGGACAGAATAATGAAAAACTGTTTTTT	CASRLGQNNEKLFF
TRBD2	TRBJ2-1	medium-sized	TRBV12-3/TRBV12-4	TGTGCCAGCAGTTTAGAGGCGGGAGGGCCCCCATCCTACAATGAGCAGTTCTTC	CASSLEAGGPPSYNEQFF
TRBD2	TRBJ2-2	many	TRBV5-1	TGCGCCAGCAGCTTGGGCGGTAGCGGGAGTGTAACCGGGGAGCTGTTTTTT	CASSLGGSGSVTGELFF
-	TRBJ2-1	medium-sized	TRBV7-2	TGTGCCAGCAGGCTACGAGGCCGTGGCGATGAGCAGTTCTTC	CASRLRGRGDEQFF
-	TRBJ2-1	few	TRBV7-3	TGTGCCAGCAGCTTTCTAGGGGGAAGCTCCTACAATGAGCAGTTCTTC	CASSFLGGSSYNEQFF
TRBD1	TRBJ2-7	many	TRBV9	TGTGCCAGCAGCACTAATGGACAGGGATCGTCCTACGAGCAGTACTTC	CASSTNGQGSSYEQYF
-	TRBJ2-7	many	TRBV12-3/TRBV12-4	TGTGCCAGCAGTTTCTTTTCAGGGTTACCCTACGAGCAGTACTTC	CASSFFSGLPYEQYF
-	TRBJ1-2	-	TRBV9	TGTGCCAGCAGCGTCGCCCTCAGCCCTGAGGGTGGCTACACCTTC	CASSVALSPEGGYTF
-	TRBJ2-2	few	TRBV27	TGTGCCAGCAGTTCCTCAATAGTCGCCGGGGAGCTGTTTTTT	CASSSSIVAGELFF
-	TRBJ1-1	-	TRBV18	TGTGCCAGCCCACCGACGTCCCAGGGGAACACTGAAGCTTTCTTT	CASPPTSQGNTEAFF
TRBD2	TRBJ2-5	medium-sized	TRBV3-1	TGTGCCAGCAGCCCATGGGGAGCGGGACAAGAGACCCAGTACTTC	CASSPWGAGQETQYF
TRBD2	TRBJ2-3	-	TRBV12-3/TRBV12-4	TGTGCCAGCAGTACCCTAGCGGGTAGCACAGATACGCAGTATTTT	CASSTLAGSTDTQYF
-	TRBJ1-6	-	TRBV4-1	TGCGCCAGCAGCCCATGGGGGGGCGCGGGATCACCCCTCCACTTT	CASSPWGGAGSPLHF
-	TRBJ2-3	medium-sized	TRBV5-1	TGCGCCAGCGGCTTGGTCGGCCGCACAGATACGCAGTATTTT	CASGLVGRTDTQYF
-	TRBJ1-1	-	TRBV7-2	TGTGCCAGCAGCTTACGAAGCCGCGGGGGATTTAACACTGAAGCTTTCTTT	CASSLRSRGGFNTEAFF
TRBD1	TRBJ1-1	large	TRBV12-3/TRBV12-4	TGTGCCAGCAGGCCGGGACAGGGTTTTGAGGCTTTCTTT	CASRPGQGFEAFF
-	TRBJ1-1	once	TRBV5-5	TGTGCCAGCAGCCTTACAACTCTGGGGACTGAAGCTTTCTTT	CASSLTTLGTEAFF
-	TRBJ2-1	-	TRBV9	TGTGCCAGCAGCGTAGCTGGGAACCACAATAAGCAGTCCTTC	CASSVAGNHNKQSF
-	TRBJ1-4	-	TRBV7-9	TGTGCCAGCAGCTTAGACCGTGGGACACTGTTTTTT	CASSLDRGTLFF